This TCR beta chain was identified in a study of neoadjuvant anti-PD-1 for oral cavity cancer (dated by TCRdb to the early 2020s). As for the study more broadly: Before curative-intent surgical resection, most patients were given three to four biweekly doses of nivolumab at 3 mg/kg. A fourth nivolumab dose was given around day 43 to patients without progression, and definitive surgical resection was performed in those patients on days 50-56. Under RECIST 1.1, patients with complete response, partial response or stable disease were classed as responders, and patients with progression were classed as non-responders. A 33% response rate was observed in the parent correlative cohort, in which more than 9 patients were included.

Interpreted using the paper, the time point label stands for: after neoadjuvant nivolumab, at surgical resection. Patients had been newly diagnosed with stage II-IVA oral cavity squamous cell carcinoma, and no prior systemic or radiation treatment had been given to the patients. The cohort was made up of patients with locally advanced, HPV-negative oral cavity squamous cell carcinoma. No culture maintenance or expansion was done, as the peripheral blood mononuclear cells went straight to analysis. Samples were obtained from a longitudinal correlative study of a single-arm phase II trial of neoadjuvant nivolumab in oral cavity squamous cell carcinoma. Subject-matched pre- and post-treatment PBMCs and tumors from three responders and three non-responders underwent genomic DNA-based TCRbeta sequencing. Peripheral blood mononuclear cells were collected once before nivolumab treatment and again after treatment, at the time of surgery. The Maxwell RSC DNA from Cells kit was used to extract genomic DNA from PBMCs.

On this clone: Its cognate antigen has yet to be identified. Base qualities are not recorded, but no much larger clone differs from it by a single base.

Points the paper makes about the study in general: The TCR analyses had only a few patients in each response group, and the authors called for validation in larger cohorts. Higher pretreatment blood Treg/Th17 ratios correlated with both higher pretreatment blood TCRbeta clonality and lower post-treatment tumor TCRbeta clonality. After neoadjuvant nivolumab, non-responders showed significantly higher T cell clonality (Gini index) in PBMCs than responders did.

For deep sequencing of PBMC libraries, mostly around 480 ng of input genomic DNA was used, and six replicates were run per sample. The immunoSEQ hsTCRbeta kit was used to prepare TCRbeta libraries according to the manufacturer's instructions. The completed libraries were mixed into a single pool at 3 nM, then sequenced with an Illumina NovaSeq 6000 S4 flow cell. From the authors' description of their analysis: The immunoSEQ Analyzer handled quality control and preprocessing of the raw data. The analysis was limited to productive rearrangements, and each clonotype was defined by a unique CDR3 amino acid sequence. Using the R package tcR, the researchers computed the Gini-Simpson index as their estimate of repertoire clonality. Gini indices were compared with Student's t test, and associations with tumor size change were assessed by Pearson correlation. Entries here come from immuneACCESS through TCRdb and include only in-frame sequences with V and J called. Some clones fail to appear in such tables; in the studies checked, an unresolved V gene covers under half of the shortfall, and the cause of the remainder is unknown. The D gene and trimming were derived from the DNA, and the V and J assignments and clone size from that table. The sample table holds over 60,000 clones, of which 86% were seen once. The ten largest clones add up to approximately 2.6% of the sample.

V is cut by 6 bases and J by 0 bases, and the space between the germline ends is 9 bases. Reading the germline V gene gives CDR1 MGHDK and CDR2 SYGVNS. Including cysteine and phenylalanine, the CDR3 has 15 amino acids. Just CDR3 DNA is preserved here, 45 bases in frame from base 1. Sample: PBMCs, taken after nivolumab (anti-PD-1) treatment. This receptor was taken from a person aged 40 to 85 with oral cavity squamous cell carcinoma. The rearrangement joined TRBV25-1 to TRBJ1-6; no D segment can be confidently identified. The nucleotide sequence is given as TGTGCCAGCAGCCCGGCTCGCTCCTATAATTCACCCCTCCACTTT. This is translated as CASSPARSYNSPLHF.